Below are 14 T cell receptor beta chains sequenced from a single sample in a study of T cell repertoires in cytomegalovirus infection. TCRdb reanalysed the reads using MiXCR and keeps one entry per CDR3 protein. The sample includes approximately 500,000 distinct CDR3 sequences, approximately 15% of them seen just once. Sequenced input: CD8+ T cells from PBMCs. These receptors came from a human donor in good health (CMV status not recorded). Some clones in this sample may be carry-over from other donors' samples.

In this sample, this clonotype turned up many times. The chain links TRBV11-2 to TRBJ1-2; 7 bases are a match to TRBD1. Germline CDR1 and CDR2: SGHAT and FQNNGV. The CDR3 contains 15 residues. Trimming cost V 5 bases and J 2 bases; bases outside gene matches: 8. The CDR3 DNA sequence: TGTGCCAGCAGCCCGGGACAGCGCCAAAACTATGGCTACACCTTC. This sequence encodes CASSPGQRQNYGYTF.

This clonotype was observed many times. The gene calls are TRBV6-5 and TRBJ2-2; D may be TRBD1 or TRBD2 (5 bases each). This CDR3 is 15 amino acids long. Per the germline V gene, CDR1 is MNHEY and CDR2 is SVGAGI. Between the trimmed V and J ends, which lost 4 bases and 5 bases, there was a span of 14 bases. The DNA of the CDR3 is TGTGCCAGCAGTTTGCTTCCGGGACCTACCGGGGAGCTGTTTTTT. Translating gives CASSLLPGPTGELFF.

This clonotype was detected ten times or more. The CDR3 loop is CASSGVTLTARRTF. CDR3 DNA sequence: TGTGCCAGCAGCGGAGTGACCCTGACAGCCCGCCGCACCTTC. This chain joins TRBV7-9 and TRBJ1-2, with TRBD1 as a possible D gene (5 bases). The germline V gene has CDR1 SEHNR and CDR2 FQNEAQ (reference sequence). The CDR3 has 14 amino acids. The V end lost 5 bases, the J end lost 13 bases, and 23 bases lay between the germline ends.

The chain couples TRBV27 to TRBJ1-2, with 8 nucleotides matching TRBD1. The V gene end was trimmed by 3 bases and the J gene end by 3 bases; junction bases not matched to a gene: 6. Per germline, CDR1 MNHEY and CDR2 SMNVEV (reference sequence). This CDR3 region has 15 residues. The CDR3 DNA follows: TGTGCCAGCAGTTTTACAGGGGGAGGTTACTATGGCTACACCTTC. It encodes CASSFTGGGYYGYTF.

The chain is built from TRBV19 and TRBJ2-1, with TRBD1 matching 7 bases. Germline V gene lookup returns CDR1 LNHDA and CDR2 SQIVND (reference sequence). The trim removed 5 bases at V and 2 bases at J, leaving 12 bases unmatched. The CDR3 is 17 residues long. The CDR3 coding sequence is TGTGCCAGTAGTCACGATCGGGGACAGAAGACCTACAATGAGCAGTTCTTC. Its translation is CASSHDRGQKTYNEQFF.

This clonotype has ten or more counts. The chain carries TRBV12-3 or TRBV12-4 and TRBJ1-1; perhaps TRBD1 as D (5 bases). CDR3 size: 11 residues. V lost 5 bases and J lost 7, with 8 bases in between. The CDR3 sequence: CASSPDSEAFF. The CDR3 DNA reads TGTGCCAGCAGTCCAGACAGTGAAGCTTTCTTT.

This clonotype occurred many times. CDR3 DNA sequence: TGTGCCAGCAGCTTAAAGGGGTGGGCGCAGTATTTT. Its translation is CASSLKGWAQYF. This sequence joins TRBV7-9 and TRBJ2-3; weak D call: TRBD1 (5 bases). V was trimmed by 2 bases and J by 10 bases, leaving 10 bases between them. The CDR3 is 12 residues long. From germline, CDR1 is SEHNR and CDR2 FQNEAQ (reference sequence).

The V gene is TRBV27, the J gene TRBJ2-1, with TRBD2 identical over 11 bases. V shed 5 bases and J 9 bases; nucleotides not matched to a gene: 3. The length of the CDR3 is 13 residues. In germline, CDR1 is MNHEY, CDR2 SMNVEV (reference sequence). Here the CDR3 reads CASSKLAGAEQFF. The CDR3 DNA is TGTGCCAGCAGTAAACTAGCGGGGGCTGAGCAGTTCTTC.

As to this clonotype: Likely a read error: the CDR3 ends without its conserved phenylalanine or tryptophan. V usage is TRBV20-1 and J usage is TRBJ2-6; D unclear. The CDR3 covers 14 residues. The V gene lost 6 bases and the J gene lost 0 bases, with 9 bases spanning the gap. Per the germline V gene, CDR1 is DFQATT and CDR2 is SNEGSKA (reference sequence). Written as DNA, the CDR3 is TGCAGTGCAAGAAACAGCTCTGGGGCCAACGTCCTGACTTTA. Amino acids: CSARNSSGANVLTL.

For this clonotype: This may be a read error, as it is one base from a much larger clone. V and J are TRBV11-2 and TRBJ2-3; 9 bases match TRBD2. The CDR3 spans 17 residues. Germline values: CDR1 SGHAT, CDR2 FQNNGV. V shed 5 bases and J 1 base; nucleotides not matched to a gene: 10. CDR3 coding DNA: TGTGCCAGCAGCCTTAGCTTCACTAGCGGGCGCACAGATACGCAGTATTTT. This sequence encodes CASSLSFTSGRTDTQYF. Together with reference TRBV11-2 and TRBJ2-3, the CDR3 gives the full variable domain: EAGVAQSPRYKIIEKRQSVAFWCNPISGHATLYWYQQILGQGPKLLIQFQNNGVVDDSQLPKDRFSAERLKGVDSTLKIQPAKLEDSAVYLCASSLSFTSGRTDTQYFGPGTRLTVL.

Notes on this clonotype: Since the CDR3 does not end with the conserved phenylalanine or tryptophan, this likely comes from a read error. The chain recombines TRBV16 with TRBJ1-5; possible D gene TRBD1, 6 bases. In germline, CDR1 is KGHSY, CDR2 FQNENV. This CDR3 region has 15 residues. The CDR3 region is CASSQSNGGNQHQHC. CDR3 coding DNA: TGTGCCAGCAGCCAATCGAACGGGGGCAATCAGCACCAGCATTGT.

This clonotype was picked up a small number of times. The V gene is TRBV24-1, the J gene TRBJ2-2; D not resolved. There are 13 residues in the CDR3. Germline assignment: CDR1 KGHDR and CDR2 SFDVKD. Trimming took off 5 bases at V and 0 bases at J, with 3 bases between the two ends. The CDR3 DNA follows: TGTGCCACCAGTGGTACGAACACCGGGGAGCTGTTTTTT. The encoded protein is CATSGTNTGELFF.

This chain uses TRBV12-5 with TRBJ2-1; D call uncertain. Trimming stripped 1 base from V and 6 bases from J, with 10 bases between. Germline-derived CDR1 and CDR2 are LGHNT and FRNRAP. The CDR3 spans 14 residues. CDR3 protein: CASGLALSPNEQFF. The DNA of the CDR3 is TGTGCTAGTGGTTTGGCCCTCTCCCCCAATGAGCAGTTCTTC.

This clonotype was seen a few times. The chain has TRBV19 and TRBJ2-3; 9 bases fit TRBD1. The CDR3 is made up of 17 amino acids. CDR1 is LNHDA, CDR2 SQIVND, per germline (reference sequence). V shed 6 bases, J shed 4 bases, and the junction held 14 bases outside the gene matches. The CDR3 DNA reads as TGTGCCAGTAGCCCTGTACCGGGACAGGGAAAACCAGATACGCAGTATTTT. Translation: CASSPVPGQGKPDTQYF.